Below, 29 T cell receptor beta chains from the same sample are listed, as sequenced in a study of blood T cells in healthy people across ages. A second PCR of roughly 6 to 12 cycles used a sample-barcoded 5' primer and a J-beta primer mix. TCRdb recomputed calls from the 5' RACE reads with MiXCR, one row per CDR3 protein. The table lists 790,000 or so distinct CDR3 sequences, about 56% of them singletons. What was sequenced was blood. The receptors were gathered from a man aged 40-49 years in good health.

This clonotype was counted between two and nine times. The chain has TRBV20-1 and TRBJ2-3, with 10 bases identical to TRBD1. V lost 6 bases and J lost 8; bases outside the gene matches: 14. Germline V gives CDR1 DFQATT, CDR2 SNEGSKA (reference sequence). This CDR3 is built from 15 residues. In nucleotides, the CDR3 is TGCAGTGCAACCAATCCGGGACAGGGGAGCGGTACGCAGTATTTT. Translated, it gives CSATNPGQGSGTQYF.

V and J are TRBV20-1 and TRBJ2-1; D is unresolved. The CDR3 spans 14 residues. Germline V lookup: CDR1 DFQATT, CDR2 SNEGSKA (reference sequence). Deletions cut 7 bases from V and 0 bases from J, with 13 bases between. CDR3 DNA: TGCAGTGTCCATTCCGGTAGCTCCTACAATGAGCAGTTCTTC. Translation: CSVHSGSSYNEQFF.

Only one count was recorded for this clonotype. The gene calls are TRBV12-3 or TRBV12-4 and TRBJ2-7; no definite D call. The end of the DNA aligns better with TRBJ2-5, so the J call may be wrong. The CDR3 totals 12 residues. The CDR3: CASSTLYETQYF. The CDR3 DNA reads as TGTGCCAGCAGTACATTATATGAGACCCAGTACTTC.

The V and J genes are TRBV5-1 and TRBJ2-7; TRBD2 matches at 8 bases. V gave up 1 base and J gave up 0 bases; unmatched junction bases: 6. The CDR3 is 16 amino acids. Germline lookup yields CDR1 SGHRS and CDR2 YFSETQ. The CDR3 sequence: CASSLTLAGGSYEQYF. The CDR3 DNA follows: TGCGCCAGCAGCTTGACCCTAGCGGGTGGCTCCTACGAGCAGTACTTC.

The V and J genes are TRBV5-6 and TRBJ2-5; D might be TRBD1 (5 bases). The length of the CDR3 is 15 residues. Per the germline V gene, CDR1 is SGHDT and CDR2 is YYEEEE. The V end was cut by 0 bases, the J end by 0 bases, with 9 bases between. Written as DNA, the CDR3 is TGTGCCAGCAGCTTGGGGTTGGACAACCAAGAGACCCAGTACTTC. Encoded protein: CASSLGLDNQETQYF.

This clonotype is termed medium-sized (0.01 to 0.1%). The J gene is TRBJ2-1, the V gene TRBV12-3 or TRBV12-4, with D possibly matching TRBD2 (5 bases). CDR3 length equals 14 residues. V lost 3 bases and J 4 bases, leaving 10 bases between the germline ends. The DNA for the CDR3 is TGTGCCAGCAGTTTCGGCGGGCCGTACAATGAGCAGTTCTTC. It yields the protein CASSFGGPYNEQFF.

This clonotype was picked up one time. The CDR3 nucleotides are TGTGCCGGTGGGAAGCCTGAAGCTTTCTTT. This codes for CAGGKPEAFF. V is TRBV6-1 and J is TRBJ1-1; the D is unclear. Germline assignment: CDR1 MNHNS and CDR2 SASEGT. The CDR3 contains 10 residues. The ends were cut back, 11 bases at V and 6 bases at J, with 10 bases in the middle.

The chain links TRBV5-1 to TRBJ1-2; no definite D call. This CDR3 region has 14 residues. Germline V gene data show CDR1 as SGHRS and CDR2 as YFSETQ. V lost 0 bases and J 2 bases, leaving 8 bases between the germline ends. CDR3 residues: CASSLENRNYGYTF. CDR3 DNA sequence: TGCGCCAGCAGCTTGGAGAACAGAAACTATGGCTACACCTTC.

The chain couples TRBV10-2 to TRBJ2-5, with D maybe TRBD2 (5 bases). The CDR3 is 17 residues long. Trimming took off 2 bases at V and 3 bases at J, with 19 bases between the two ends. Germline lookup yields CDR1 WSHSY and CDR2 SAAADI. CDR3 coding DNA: TGCGCCAGCAGTGAGGTGGGAGCCCGTCTCCGAAAAGAGACCCAGTACTTC. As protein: CASSEVGARLRKETQYF.

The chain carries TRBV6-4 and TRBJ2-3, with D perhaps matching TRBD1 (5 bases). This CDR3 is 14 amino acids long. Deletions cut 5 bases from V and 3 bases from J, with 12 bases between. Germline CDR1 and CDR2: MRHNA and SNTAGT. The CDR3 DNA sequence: TGTGCCAGCAGTCGCCAGGGAAATACAGATACGCAGTATTTT. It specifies CASSRQGNTDTQYF.

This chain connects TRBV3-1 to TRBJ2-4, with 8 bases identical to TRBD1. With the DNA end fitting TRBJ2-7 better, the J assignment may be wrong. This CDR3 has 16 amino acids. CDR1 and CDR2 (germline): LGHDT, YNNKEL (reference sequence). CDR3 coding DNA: TGTGCCAGCAGCCAAGCTCGGGACAGGTTTAACTACGAGCAGTACTTC. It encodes CASSQARDRFNYEQYF.

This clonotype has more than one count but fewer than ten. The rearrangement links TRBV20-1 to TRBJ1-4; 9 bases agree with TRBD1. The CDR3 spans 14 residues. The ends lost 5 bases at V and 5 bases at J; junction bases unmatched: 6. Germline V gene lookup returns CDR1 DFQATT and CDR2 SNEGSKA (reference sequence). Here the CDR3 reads CSAVGQGLNEKLFF. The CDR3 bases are TGCAGTGCTGTTGGACAGGGGCTAAATGAAAAACTGTTTTTT.

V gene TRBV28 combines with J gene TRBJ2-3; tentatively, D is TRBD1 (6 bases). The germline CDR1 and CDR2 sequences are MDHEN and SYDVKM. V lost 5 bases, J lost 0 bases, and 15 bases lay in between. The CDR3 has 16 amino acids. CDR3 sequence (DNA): TGTGCCAGCAGTCCTTCCGGGACACTTAGCACAGATACGCAGTATTTT. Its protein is CASSPSGTLSTDTQYF.

CDR3 sequence (DNA): TGTGCCAGCAGTTTATATGGCAGGGAGGCGGCAGAGACCCAGTACTTC. Protein: CASSLYGREAAETQYF. The chain uses TRBV28 and TRBJ2-5, with D tentatively TRBD2 (6 bases). CDR3 size: 16 residues. The germline CDR1 and CDR2 sequences are MDHEN and SYDVKM. The V and J ends lost 1 base and 4 bases respectively, with 16 bases between them.

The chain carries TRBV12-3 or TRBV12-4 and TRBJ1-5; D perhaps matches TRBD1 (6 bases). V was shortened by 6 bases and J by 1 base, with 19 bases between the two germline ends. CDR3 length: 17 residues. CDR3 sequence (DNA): TGTGCCAGCAGCCTAAACCTACAGGGTATAAGCAATCAGCCCCAGCATTTT. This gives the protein CASSLNLQGISNQPQHF.

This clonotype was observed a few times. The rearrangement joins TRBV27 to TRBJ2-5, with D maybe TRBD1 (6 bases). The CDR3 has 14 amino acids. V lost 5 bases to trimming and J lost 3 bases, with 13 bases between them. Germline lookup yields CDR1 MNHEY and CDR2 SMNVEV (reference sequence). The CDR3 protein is CASSLQGSEETQYF. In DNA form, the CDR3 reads TGTGCCAGCAGTCTACAGGGTTCTGAAGAGACCCAGTACTTC.

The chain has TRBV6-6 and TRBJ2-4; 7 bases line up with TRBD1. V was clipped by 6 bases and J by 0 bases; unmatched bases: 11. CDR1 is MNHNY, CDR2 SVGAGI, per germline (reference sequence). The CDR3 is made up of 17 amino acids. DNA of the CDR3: TGTGCCAGCAGCCTACCAGGCACAGGGGAAGCCAAAAACATTCAGTACTTC. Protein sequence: CASSLPGTGEAKNIQYF.

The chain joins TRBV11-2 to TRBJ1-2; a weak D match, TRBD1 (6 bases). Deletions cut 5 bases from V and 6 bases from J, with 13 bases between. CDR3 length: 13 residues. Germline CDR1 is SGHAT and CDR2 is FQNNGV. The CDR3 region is CASSPQGSNGYTF. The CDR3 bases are TGTGCCAGCAGCCCTCAGGGGTCGAATGGCTACACCTTC.

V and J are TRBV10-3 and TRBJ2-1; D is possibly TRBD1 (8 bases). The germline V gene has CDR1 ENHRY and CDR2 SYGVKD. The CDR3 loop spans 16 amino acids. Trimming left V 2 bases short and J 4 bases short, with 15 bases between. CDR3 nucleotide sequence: TGTGCCATCAGTGAGAGCGGGACAGGTAATTACAATGAGCAGTTCTTC. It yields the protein CAISESGTGNYNEQFF.

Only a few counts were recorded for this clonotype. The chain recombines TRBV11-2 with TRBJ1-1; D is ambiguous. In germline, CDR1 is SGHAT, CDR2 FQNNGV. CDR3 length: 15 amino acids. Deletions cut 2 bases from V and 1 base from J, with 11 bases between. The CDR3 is CASSLLNNRNTEAFF. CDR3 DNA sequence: TGTGCCAGCAGCTTATTAAATAACAGGAACACTGAAGCTTTCTTT.

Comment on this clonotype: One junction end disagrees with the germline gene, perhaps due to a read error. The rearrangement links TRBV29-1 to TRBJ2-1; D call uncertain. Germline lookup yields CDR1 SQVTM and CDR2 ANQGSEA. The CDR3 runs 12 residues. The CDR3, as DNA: TGCAGCGTAGAAGTAACGGTGAGTGAGCAGTTCTTC. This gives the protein CSVEVTVSEQFF.

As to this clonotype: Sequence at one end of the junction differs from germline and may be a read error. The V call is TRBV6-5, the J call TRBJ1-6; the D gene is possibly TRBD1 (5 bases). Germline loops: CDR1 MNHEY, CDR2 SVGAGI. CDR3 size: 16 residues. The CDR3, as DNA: TGTACCAGCAGTTACGACAAGCCCTCAGGGAATTCACCCCTCCACTTT. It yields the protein CTSSYDKPSGNSPLHF.

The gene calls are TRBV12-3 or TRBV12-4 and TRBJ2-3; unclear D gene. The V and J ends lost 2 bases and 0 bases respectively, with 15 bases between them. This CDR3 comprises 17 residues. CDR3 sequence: CASSLNHGSASTDTQYF. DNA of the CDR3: TGTGCCAGCAGTTTAAACCACGGCTCAGCGAGCACAGATACGCAGTATTTT.

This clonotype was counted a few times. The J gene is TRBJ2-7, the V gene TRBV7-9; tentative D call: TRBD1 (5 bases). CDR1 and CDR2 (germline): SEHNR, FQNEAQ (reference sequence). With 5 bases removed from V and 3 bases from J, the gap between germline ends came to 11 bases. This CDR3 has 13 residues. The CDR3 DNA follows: TGTGCCAGCAGCCCTTTAGGGGACTACGAGCAGTACTTC. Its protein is CASSPLGDYEQYF.

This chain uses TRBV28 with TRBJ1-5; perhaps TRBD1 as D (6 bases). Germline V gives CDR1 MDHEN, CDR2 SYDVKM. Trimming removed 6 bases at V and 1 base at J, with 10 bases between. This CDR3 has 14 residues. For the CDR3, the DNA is TGTGCCAGCAGCCCAGGGGAAAGCAATCAGCCCCAGCATTTT. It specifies CASSPGESNQPQHF.

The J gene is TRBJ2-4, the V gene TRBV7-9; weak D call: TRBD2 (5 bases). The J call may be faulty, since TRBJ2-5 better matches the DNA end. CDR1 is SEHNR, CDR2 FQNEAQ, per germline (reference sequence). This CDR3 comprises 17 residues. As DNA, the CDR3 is TGTGCCAGCAGCCCGAGCGAGGGTGGCCGGAATCAAGAGACCCAGTACTTC. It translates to CASSPSEGGRNQETQYF.

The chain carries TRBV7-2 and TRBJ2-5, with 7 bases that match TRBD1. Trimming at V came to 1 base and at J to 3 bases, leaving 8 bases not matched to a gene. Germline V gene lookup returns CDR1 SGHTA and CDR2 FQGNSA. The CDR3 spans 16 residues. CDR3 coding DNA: TGTGCCAGCAGCTTAGGCCCCCTAGGGGGCAAAGAGACCCAGTACTTC. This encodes CASSLGPLGGKETQYF. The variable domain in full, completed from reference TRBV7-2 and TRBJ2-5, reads GAGVSQSPSNKVTEKGKDVELRCDPISGHTALYWYRQSLGQGLEFLIYFQGNSAPDKSGLPSDRFSAERTGGSVSTLTIQRTQQEDSAVYLCASSLGPLGGKETQYFGPGTRLLVL.

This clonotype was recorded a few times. The CDR3 reads CSVEWAEGQSPTNEQFF. The CDR3 DNA sequence: TGCAGCGTTGAGTGGGCGGAGGGACAGAGCCCTACCAATGAGCAGTTCTTC. J is TRBJ2-1 and V is TRBV29-1; D is perhaps TRBD1 (7 bases). Looked up from germline, CDR1 is SQVTM and CDR2 is ANQGSEA. This CDR3 is 17 amino acids long. Between the trimmed V and J ends, which lost 3 bases and 6 bases, there was a span of 24 bases.

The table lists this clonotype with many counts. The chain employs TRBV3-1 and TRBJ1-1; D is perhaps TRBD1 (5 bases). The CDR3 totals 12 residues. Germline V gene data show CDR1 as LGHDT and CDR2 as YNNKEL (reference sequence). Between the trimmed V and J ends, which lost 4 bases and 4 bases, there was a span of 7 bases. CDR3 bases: TGTGCCAGCAGCCGGGGGGGCACTGAAGCTTTCTTT. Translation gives CASSRGGTEAFF.